Below are 12 T cell receptor beta chains sequenced from a single sample in a study of T-cell memory formation after mild COVID-19. Using its own MiXCR run on the 5' RACE reads, TCRdb lists one record per CDR3 protein. Counted here are 300,000 to 400,000 distinct CDR3 sequences, 15% occurring once; the ten biggest clones make up around 22%. Sequenced material: PBMCs or a T cell subset sorted from them (not recorded which). The origin of the receptors is a man in his late teens or twenties who had mild COVID-19 (a few samples of this study predate the infection). Cell type and time point are not known.

The V call is TRBV12-3 or TRBV12-4, the J call TRBJ1-4; D not certain. Trimming left V 3 bases short and J 7 bases short, with 9 bases between. The CDR3 consists of 13 residues. The CDR3 nucleotides are TGTGCCAGCAGTTTCTCTAGGGTTGAAAAACTGTTTTTT. Amino acids: CASSFSRVEKLFF.

This clonotype was observed at least ten times. The gene calls are TRBV5-1 and TRBJ1-1, with D possibly TRBD1 on 5 matching bases. V lost 0 bases and J lost 0, with 9 bases in between. The CDR3 length is 15 residues. Germline V gene sequence: CDR1 SGHRS, CDR2 YFSETQ. CDR3 in DNA: TGCGCCAGCAGCTTGGCCGGGGGGATGAACACTGAAGCTTTCTTT. Its translation: CASSLAGGMNTEAFF.

This clonotype was observed a few times. The chain has TRBV18 and TRBJ2-6; no definite D call. There are 18 residues in the CDR3. Between the trimmed V and J ends, which lost 5 bases and 0 bases, there was a span of 17 bases. The germline gives CDR1 KGHSH, CDR2 LQKENI. CDR3 residues: CASSSSNAMGSGANVLTF. The CDR3 coding sequence is TGTGCCAGCTCATCATCTAACGCAATGGGCTCTGGGGCCAACGTCCTGACTTTC.

The V call is TRBV4-2, the J call TRBJ1-5, with D unclear. CDR1 is LGHNA and CDR2 is YNFKEQ in the germline V gene. V was clipped by 2 bases and J by 3 bases, with 20 bases between them. The CDR3 loop spans 18 amino acids. The DNA of the CDR3 is TGTGCCAGCAGCCAACTGGGCATGCCAGGCGTCACCAATCAGCCCCAGCATTTT. Its translation is CASSQLGMPGVTNQPQHF.

This clonotype occurred many times. The chain links TRBV5-1 to TRBJ2-1, with 7 bases identical to TRBD1. CDR1 and CDR2 (germline): SGHRS, YFSETQ. Losses at the gene ends were 4 bases for V and 8 bases for J; bases not matched to a gene: 15. This CDR3 has 16 residues. CDR3 nucleotides: TGCGCCAGCAGCCAGGGAAGGGGGCTTTTGGGGTATGAGCAGTTCTTC. This encodes CASSQGRGLLGYEQFF.

The table lists this clonotype with a few counts. J is TRBJ1-5 and V is TRBV24-1; TRBD1 aligns across 7 bases. The J segment lost 5 bases and the V segment lost 4 bases, leaving 4 bases of the junction unmatched. Germline V CDR1 and CDR2: KGHDR, SFDVKD. The CDR3 length is 14 residues. The CDR3 DNA follows: TGTGCCACCAGTGACCCGGGGACAGATCAGCCCCAGCATTTT. It codes for CATSDPGTDQPQHF.

A few counts support this clonotype. V is TRBV7-2 and J is TRBJ2-1; tentatively, D is TRBD1 (6 bases). The CDR3 is made up of 16 amino acids. Trimming removed 3 bases at V and 3 bases at J, with 15 bases between. The germline gives CDR1 SGHTA, CDR2 FQGNSA. The CDR3 region is CASSFGGGLDYNEQFF. The CDR3 DNA is TGTGCCAGCAGCTTTGGGGGCGGCCTAGACTACAATGAGCAGTTCTTC.

Many counts were recorded for this clonotype. V is TRBV5-1 and J is TRBJ2-3, with D perhaps TRBD1 or TRBD2 (6 bases each). Trimming cost V 6 bases and J 1 base, with 21 bases left between them. The CDR3 is 17 amino acids. Germline values: CDR1 SGHRS, CDR2 YFSETQ. For the CDR3, the DNA is TGCGCCAGCAATAATCTAGGGGGGACATCGGGCACAGATACGCAGTATTTT. It encodes CASNNLGGTSGTDTQYF.

The CDR3 region has the DNA TGTGCCATCAGTCCATCCGGGGAGCTGTTTTTT. Amino acid sequence: CAISPSGELFF. This sequence joins TRBV10-3 and TRBJ2-2; D ambiguous. The V gene's germline CDR1 is ENHRY and CDR2 SYGVKD. The V and J ends lost 5 bases and 6 bases respectively, with 4 bases between them. CDR3 length equals 11 residues.

In this sample, this clonotype turned up many times. The chain uses TRBV4-3 and TRBJ1-2; TRBD1 agrees at 9 bases. Losses at the gene ends were 4 bases for V and 4 bases for J; bases not matched to a gene: 4. This CDR3 has 14 residues. CDR1 is LGHNA, CDR2 YSLEER, per germline. CDR3 amino acids: CASSRADRGYGYTF. The CDR3, as DNA: TGCGCCAGCAGCCGGGCGGACAGGGGCTATGGCTACACCTTC.

V and J are TRBV7-2 and TRBJ2-1; the D is unclear. The CDR3 has 14 amino acids. The germline V gene encodes CDR1 SGHTA and CDR2 FQGNSA. The V gene lost 5 bases and the J gene lost 10 bases, with 18 bases spanning the gap. This CDR3 is CASSKPIQSGEQFF. The CDR3 nucleotides are TGTGCCAGCAGCAAACCTATACAATCTGGAGAGCAGTTCTTC.

The chain has TRBV5-1 and TRBJ2-3; unclear D gene. This CDR3 contains 14 residues. Germline lookup yields CDR1 SGHRS and CDR2 YFSETQ. Trimming took off 0 bases at V and 4 bases at J, with 9 bases between the two ends. The CDR3 protein is CASSLVGVADTQYF. The DNA for the CDR3 is TGCGCCAGCAGCTTGGTTGGGGTCGCAGATACGCAGTATTTT.